One and the same sample provided the 2 T cell receptor beta chains below, sequenced in a study of OX40 agonist ivuxolimab in advanced cancers. Clones were read by immunoSEQ multiplex PCR, and TCRdb kept only the in-frame ones, dropping some. The data show approximately 40,000 clones, with 88% seen just once and 9.5% to 15% held by the top ten. The material sequenced was CD4+ or CD8+ T cells sorted from blood, taken in a trial of the OX40 agonist ivuxolimab. These receptors all come from an adult with an advanced solid tumor such as melanoma, head and neck, liver or kidney cancer.

The chain employs TRBV5-1 and TRBJ2-3; 9 nucleotides line up with TRBD2. V lost 2 bases, J lost 0 bases, and 4 bases stayed unmatched. This CDR3 is 16 amino acids long. Per germline, CDR1 SGHRS and CDR2 YFSETQ. CDR3 DNA sequence: TGCGCCAGCAGCTTAAGACTAGCGGCAAGCACAGATACGCAGTATTTT. This sequence encodes CASSLRLAASTDTQYF.

As DNA, the CDR3 is TGTGCCAGCAGTTTGACCTACCCCACAGGGCCCCCTCTCTCTGGGGCCAACGTCCTGACTTTC. This translates into CASSLTYPTGPPLSGANVLTF. The chain recombines TRBV27 with TRBJ2-6, with D perhaps matching TRBD1 (6 bases). Germline loops: CDR1 MNHEY, CDR2 SMNVEV (reference sequence). CDR3 length equals 21 residues. V gave up 3 bases and J gave up 0 bases, with 24 bases separating them.